A selection of T cell receptor beta chains follows, all from one sample in a study of vaccination effects on CD4 cells after COVID-19. These receptors have no identified antigens. Method: immunoSEQ multiplex PCR; TCRdb's copy keeps in-frame clones and lacks some. The top ten clones hold about 2.5% of a sample with 60,000 to 70,000 clones, roughly 76% of them seen once. The specimen comprised CD4+ T cells from PBMCs cultured with HCoV-229E spike peptides, sampled before COVID-19 vaccination. Receptors originate from a human donor who received a COVID-19 vaccine. CDR3s include the opening cysteine and the closing phenylalanine or tryptophan. D genes are given only for firm matches. Size values are once, few and many counts, or a class for expanded clones, and some rows have none.

abundance: .
v_gene: TRBV6-2/TRBV6-3
j_gene: TRBJ1-1
d_gene: .
CDR3aa: CASSYSPWRVVNTEAFF
CDR3nt: TGTGCCAGCAGTTACTCGCCCTGGAGGGTAGTTAACACTGAAGCTTTCTTT

abundance: few
v_gene: TRBV4-1
j_gene: TRBJ1-1
d_gene: .
CDR3aa: CASSYKPGAAVTEAFF
CDR3nt: TGCGCCAGCAGCTACAAGCCGGGGGCAGCCGTCACTGAAGCTTTCTTT

abundance: once
v_gene: TRBV15
j_gene: TRBJ2-4
d_gene: .
CDR3aa: CATSRDRIKTGARAGLKNIQYF
CDR3nt: TGTGCCACCAGCAGAGATCGGATTAAGACAGGCGCCCGCGCGGGTCTCAAAAACATTCAGTACTTC

abundance: .
v_gene: TRBV25-1
j_gene: TRBJ1-2
d_gene: TRBD1
CDR3aa: CASSEWNRGTVGYTF
CDR3nt: TGTGCCAGCAGTGAATGGAACAGGGGAACGGTTGGCTACACCTTC

abundance: few
v_gene: TRBV3-1/TRBV3-2
j_gene: TRBJ1-1
d_gene: .
CDR3aa: CASSQGDENTEAFF
CDR3nt: TGTGCCAGCAGCCAAGGGGACGAGAACACTGAAGCTTTCTTT

abundance: .
v_gene: TRBV4-1
j_gene: TRBJ1-2
d_gene: .
CDR3aa: CASSHGTAFSYGYTF
CDR3nt: TGCGCCAGCAGCCATGGGACGGCCTTTTCCTATGGCTACACCTTC

abundance: few
v_gene: TRBV18
j_gene: TRBJ1-2
d_gene: TRBD1
CDR3aa: CASSSSGGPTYGYTF
CDR3nt: TGTGCCAGCTCATCCTCAGGGGGCCCGACCTATGGCTACACCTTC

abundance: .
v_gene: TRBV5-1
j_gene: TRBJ1-3
d_gene: .
CDR3aa: CASRVGPSGNTIYF
CDR3nt: TGCGCCAGCAGAGTCGGACCATCTGGAAACACCATATATTTT

abundance: .
v_gene: TRBV3-1/TRBV3-2
j_gene: TRBJ2-3
d_gene: .
CDR3aa: CASSQGGADTQYF
CDR3nt: TGTGCCAGCAGCCAAGGGGGGGCAGATACGCAGTATTTT

abundance: .
v_gene: TRBV6-4
j_gene: TRBJ2-1
d_gene: TRBD2
CDR3aa: CASSALAGGVRDEQFF
CDR3nt: TGTGCCAGCAGTGCCCTTGCGGGGGGGGTGAGGGATGAGCAGTTCTTC

abundance: .
v_gene: TRBV18
j_gene: TRBJ1-3
d_gene: .
CDR3aa: CASSLTGRGSGNTIYF
CDR3nt: TGTGCCAGCTCACTAACAGGGAGAGGGTCTGGAAACACCATATATTTT

abundance: .
v_gene: TRBV30
j_gene: TRBJ2-2
d_gene: .
CDR3aa: CAWSVLRTIPILTGELFF
CDR3nt: TGTGCCTGGAGTGTACTGCGGACGATTCCGATCTTAACCGGGGAGCTGTTTTTT

abundance: .
v_gene: TRBV6-5
j_gene: TRBJ2-5
d_gene: TRBD1
CDR3aa: CASSAGTTGDETQYF
CDR3nt: TGTGCCAGCAGCGCGGGCACAACAGGGGACGAGACCCAGTACTTC

abundance: .
v_gene: TRBV5-4
j_gene: TRBJ1-1
d_gene: .
CDR3aa: CASSQDFSNTEAFF
CDR3nt: TGTGCCAGCAGTCAGGACTTTTCGAACACTGAAGCTTTCTTT

abundance: .
v_gene: TRBV2
j_gene: TRBJ1-6
d_gene: .
CDR3aa: CASSDRVRSPLHF
CDR3nt: TGTGCCAGCAGTGATAGGGTGAGATCACCCCTCCACTTT

abundance: .
v_gene: TRBV6-5
j_gene: TRBJ1-2
d_gene: .
CDR3aa: CASRTLSLGIGYTF
CDR3nt: TGTGCCAGCAGAACCTTAAGTTTGGGAATCGGCTACACCTTC

abundance: .
v_gene: TRBV19
j_gene: TRBJ1-5
d_gene: .
CDR3aa: CASSTPPGRIYSNQPQHF
CDR3nt: TGTGCCAGTAGTACGCCCCCGGGACGGATTTATAGCAATCAGCCCCAGCATTTT